The 14 T cell receptor beta chains below come from one sample, sequenced in a study of T cells in Graves' hyperthyroidism and ophthalmopathy. Using RNA transcripts as the source, TCR beta CDR3 regions were amplified. An initial round of RT-PCR targeting the TCR CDR3 relied on the HTBI primer set. Each CDR3 protein is one row after TCRdb ran MiXCR on the multiplex PCR reads. The table shows some 740,000 distinct CDR3 sequences, with 14% occurring only once. The material sequenced was blood. The receptors were sampled from a woman aged 18-35 years with Graves' hyperthyroidism.

The genes are TRBV10-1 and TRBJ2-1; no clear D gene. CDR1 WNHNN and CDR2 SYGVQD come from the germline V gene (reference sequence). The ends were cut back, 3 bases at V and 4 bases at J, with 7 bases in the middle. The CDR3 length is 13 residues. Here the CDR3 DNA reads TGCGCCAGCAGTGATGACGGTTACAATGAGCAGTTCTTC. Translated: CASSDDGYNEQFF.

This clonotype was detected a few times. The chain recombines TRBV7-9 with TRBJ1-4, with D hard to call. There are 15 residues in the CDR3. With 2 bases removed from V and 5 bases from J, the gap between germline ends came to 12 bases. Germline CDR1 is SEHNR and CDR2 is FQNEAQ (reference sequence). As DNA, the CDR3 is TGTGCCAGCAGCTTATCTCGGCAGACCAATGAAAAACTGTTTTTT. As protein: CASSLSRQTNEKLFF. Looking up the rest from reference TRBV7-9 and TRBJ1-4 gives the full variable domain: DTGVSQNPRHKITKRGQNVTFRCDPISEHNRLYWYRQTLGQGPEFLTYFQNEAQLEKSRLLSDRFSAERPKGSFSTLEIQRTEQGDSAMYLCASSLSRQTNEKLFFGSGTQLSVL.

This clonotype came up many times. The chain links TRBV11-2 to TRBJ1-2; D is uncertain. The ends were cut back, 4 bases at V and 5 bases at J, with 5 bases in the middle. From germline, CDR1 is SGHAT and CDR2 FQNNGV. The length of the CDR3 is 11 residues. This chain's CDR3 is CASSWKYGYTF. As DNA, the CDR3 is TGTGCCAGCAGCTGGAAATATGGCTACACCTTC.

This clonotype was recorded a few times. The rearrangement uses TRBV27 and TRBJ2-1; D is ambiguous. In germline, CDR1 is MNHEY, CDR2 SMNVEV (reference sequence). Between the trimmed V and J ends, which lost 1 base and 0 bases, there was a span of 7 bases. The CDR3 is made up of 15 amino acids. The CDR3 DNA reads as TGTGCCAGCAGTTTATTCCTAGTCTCCTACAATGAGCAGTTCTTC. This translates into CASSLFLVSYNEQFF.

The CDR3 is CASNAWGRDTEAFF. CDR3 coding DNA: TGTGCCAGCAACGCTTGGGGGCGGGATACTGAAGCTTTCTTT. The chain links TRBV6-2 or TRBV6-3 to TRBJ1-1, with D possibly being TRBD1 (6 bases). The CDR3 runs to 14 residues. Per the germline V gene, CDR1 is MNHEY and CDR2 is SVGEGT. V lost 7 bases and J lost 5, with 17 bases in between.

This clonotype was seen a few times. V is TRBV4-2 and J is TRBJ2-3; D is undetermined. From germline, CDR1 is LGHNA and CDR2 YNFKEQ. The CDR3 contains 14 residues. The V gene lost 1 base and the J gene lost 6 bases, with 11 bases spanning the gap. The CDR3 DNA reads as TGTGCCAGCAGCCAAGTTTTCGGAGAGGATACGCAGTATTTT. This codes for CASSQVFGEDTQYF.

This clonotype was recorded at least ten times. This rearrangement joins TRBV27 to TRBJ1-5; no reliable D call. V gave up 5 bases and J gave up 1 base, with 15 bases separating them. The CDR3 has 16 amino acids. Germline assignment: CDR1 MNHEY and CDR2 SMNVEV (reference sequence). This CDR3 reads CASSPIWTDSNQPQHF. The CDR3 DNA sequence: TGTGCCAGCAGTCCGATTTGGACGGACAGCAATCAGCCCCAGCATTTT.

This clonotype was observed a few times. The rearrangement links TRBV6-4 to TRBJ1-4, with 7 nucleotides matching TRBD1. Germline CDR1 and CDR2: MRHNA and SNTAGT. The J segment lost 5 bases and the V segment lost 6 bases, leaving 6 bases of the junction unmatched. This CDR3 is built from 14 residues. The CDR3 region has the DNA TGTGCCAGCAGGAATCCAGGGGGGAATGAAAAACTGTTTTTT. Translating it yields CASRNPGGNEKLFF.

In this sample, this clonotype turned up a few times. CDR3 loop: CASSYYRGSSEQYF. Written as DNA, the CDR3 is TGTGCCAGCAGTTATTACAGGGGTAGCTCCGAGCAGTACTTC. The rearrangement uses TRBV28 and TRBJ2-7, with TRBD1 identical over 7 bases. J was trimmed by 6 bases and V by 4 bases; bases with no gene match: 9. In germline, CDR1 is MDHEN, CDR2 SYDVKM. CDR3 length: 14 amino acids.

This clonotype was seen more than once but under ten times. V usage is TRBV6-1 and J usage is TRBJ2-1, with 10 bases identical to TRBD2. Germline values: CDR1 MNHNS, CDR2 SASEGT. The CDR3 is 14 amino acids. With V trimmed by 10 bases and J by 12 bases, 15 bases remained unmatched. CDR3 sequence (DNA): TGTGCCATCACCGGAATAGCGGGAGGAATATGGCAGTTCTTC. It yields the protein CAITGIAGGIWQFF.

This clonotype was detected only a few times. This sequence joins TRBV24-1 and TRBJ2-3, with 8 nucleotides matching TRBD2. From germline, CDR1 is KGHDR and CDR2 SFDVKD. The CDR3 has 15 residues. Trimming cost V 9 bases and J 4 bases; bases outside gene matches: 11. CDR3 nucleotides: TGTGCCACCCAATCCGGGACTAGTTCGGCAGATACGCAGTATTTT. Its translation is CATQSGTSSADTQYF.

This clonotype was seen ten or more times. The J gene is TRBJ1-2, the V gene TRBV28; D ambiguous. Germline lookup yields CDR1 MDHEN and CDR2 SYDVKM. The CDR3 sequence is 12 residues long. V dropped 8 bases and J dropped 2 bases, with 9 bases sitting between them. This CDR3 reads CASSGVNYGYTF. CDR3 coding DNA: TGTGCCAGCTCTGGAGTAAACTATGGCTACACCTTC.

This clonotype has a single count. The chain couples TRBV14 to TRBJ2-1; 9 nucleotides match TRBD2. Germline V CDR1 and CDR2: SGHDN, FVKESK. V gave up 4 bases and J gave up 15 bases; unmatched junction bases: 13. The CDR3 is 14 residues long. The CDR3 coding sequence is TGTGCCAGCAGCCCTACCGGGACTAGCCCTAATCGGTTCTTC. Amino acids: CASSPTGTSPNRFF.

This chain links TRBV7-2 with TRBJ2-2; tentatively, D is TRBD2 (5 bases). Germline assignment: CDR1 SGHTA and CDR2 FQGNSA. V was shortened by 4 bases and J by 6 bases, with 15 bases between the two germline ends. The CDR3 is made up of 15 amino acids. The CDR3 here is CASSSGGGFSGELFF. The CDR3 coding sequence is TGTGCCAGCAGCTCCGGCGGAGGATTTTCCGGGGAGCTGTTTTTT.